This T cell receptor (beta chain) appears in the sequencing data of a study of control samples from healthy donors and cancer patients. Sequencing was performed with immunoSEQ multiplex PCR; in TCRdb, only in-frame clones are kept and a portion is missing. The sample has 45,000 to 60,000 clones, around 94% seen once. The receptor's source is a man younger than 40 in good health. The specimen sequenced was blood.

CDR3 DNA sequence: TGCGCCAGCAGCCCCCGACCTCACGCAAATTCACCCCTCCACTTT. Translated: CASSPRPHANSPLHF. V is TRBV4-3 and J is TRBJ1-6; no clear D gene. Looked up from germline, CDR1 is LGHNA and CDR2 is YSLEER. This CDR3 is built from 15 residues. The V gene lost 4 bases and the J gene lost 7 bases, with 14 bases spanning the gap.